The sequence of this TCR beta chain was determined in a study of T cells after yellow fever vaccination. The sample holds a few counts of this clonotype. TCRdb recomputed calls from the 5' RACE reads with MiXCR, one row per CDR3 protein. This table has 450,000 to 600,000 distinct CDR3 sequences, about 17% appearing once. With 1 base removed from V and 0 bases from J, the gap between germline ends came to 3 bases. The V gene's germline CDR1 is LNHNV and CDR2 YYDKDF (reference sequence). The CDR3 runs to 13 residues. Specimen: PBMCs, collected less than 6 days after the first yellow fever vaccination. This receptor was identified in a man younger than 35 who received the YFV17D yellow fever vaccine. V and J are TRBV15 and TRBJ1-1; D remains ambiguous. The CDR3 is CATSRAVNTEAFF. The CDR3 DNA reads as TGTGCCACCAGCAGAGCGGTGAACACTGAAGCTTTCTTT.